The source of this T cell receptor (beta chain) is a study of T cells in Graves' hyperthyroidism and ophthalmopathy. TCR beta CDR3 region amplification was performed from RNA transcripts. In the first-round RT-PCR of the TCR CDR3, the HTBI primer set was used. TCRdb re-analysed the multiplex PCR reads in MiXCR, keeping a single row per CDR3 protein. This table has a few hundred thousand distinct CDR3 sequences, around 46% appearing once. This clonotype was detected many times. One end of the junction varies from germline; a read error may be responsible. CDR3 length: 14 residues. The sequenced sample consisted of peripheral blood or thyroid tissue (not recorded which). This clonotype was obtained from a young woman with Graves' hyperthyroidism. This sequence joins TRBV12-3 or TRBV12-4 and TRBJ2-7; D unclear. Here the CDR3 reads CASSLPAQPYEQYF. The CDR3 nucleotides are TGCGCCAGCAGCTTGCCTGCGCAGCCCTACGAGCAGTACTTC.